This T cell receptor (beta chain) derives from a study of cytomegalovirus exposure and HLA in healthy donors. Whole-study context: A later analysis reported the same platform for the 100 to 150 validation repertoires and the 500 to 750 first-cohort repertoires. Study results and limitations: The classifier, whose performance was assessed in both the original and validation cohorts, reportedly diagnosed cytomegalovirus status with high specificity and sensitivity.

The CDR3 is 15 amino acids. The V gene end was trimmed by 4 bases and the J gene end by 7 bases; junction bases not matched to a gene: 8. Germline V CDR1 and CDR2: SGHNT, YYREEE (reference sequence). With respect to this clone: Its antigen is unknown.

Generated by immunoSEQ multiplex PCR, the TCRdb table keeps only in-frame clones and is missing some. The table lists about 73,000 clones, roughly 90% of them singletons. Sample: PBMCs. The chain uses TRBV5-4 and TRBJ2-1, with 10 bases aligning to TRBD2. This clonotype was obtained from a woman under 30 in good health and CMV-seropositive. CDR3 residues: CASSPRGLAWNEQFF. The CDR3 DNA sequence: TGTGCCAGCAGCCCTCGGGGACTAGCGTGGAATGAGCAGTTCTTC.